Each of the 28 T cell receptor beta chains below was sequenced from the same sample in a study of blood T cell repertoires in COVID-19. The repertoire was sequenced with immunoSEQ multiplex PCR; TCRdb's copy has only in-frame clones and lacks some. The table lists 250,000 to 300,000 clones, 88% of them singletons. Material: peripheral blood. These receptors originate from a woman between 40 and 55 years old who had recovered from COVID-19.

DNA of the CDR3: TGTGCCAGCAGCTTAGGCGGGGGGGGGAACCGCTACAATGAGCAGTTCTTC. This gives the protein CASSLGGGGNRYNEQFF. V gene TRBV11-2 combines with J gene TRBJ2-1, with 9 bases identical to TRBD2. CDR3 length: 17 amino acids. Germline V gives CDR1 SGHAT, CDR2 FQNNGV. Unmatched junction bases numbered 7, after V lost 1 base and J lost 3 bases.

The gene calls are TRBV18 and TRBJ2-3; a weak D match, TRBD2 (6 bases). CDR1 KGHSH and CDR2 LQKENI come from the germline V gene. The V and J ends lost 5 bases and 2 bases respectively, with 11 bases between them. This CDR3 has 14 residues. CDR3 in DNA: TGTGCCAGCTCAGGCGGGACCACCACAGATACGCAGTATTTT. This sequence encodes CASSGGTTTDTQYF.

V usage is TRBV10-3 and J usage is TRBJ1-4, with D unresolved. V was trimmed by 2 bases and J by 0 bases, leaving 7 bases between them. Germline assignment: CDR1 ENHRY and CDR2 SYGVKD. The CDR3 sequence is 15 residues long. The DNA of the CDR3 is TGTGCCATCAGTGAGGGCACCGCAACTAATGAAAAACTGTTTTTT. Translated, it gives CAISEGTATNEKLFF.

The V call is TRBV2, the J call TRBJ2-1; TRBD1 agrees at 12 bases. Germline assignment: CDR1 SNHLY and CDR2 FYNNEI. V lost 6 bases and J lost 8; bases outside the gene matches: 8. The CDR3 loop spans 15 amino acids. The CDR3 region has the DNA TGTGCCAGCAGGGAGGGGACAGGGGGCTTCGATGAGCAGTTCTTC. Amino acid sequence: CASREGTGGFDEQFF.

The V call is TRBV6-2 or TRBV6-3, the J call TRBJ2-7; 9 bases line up with TRBD2. With 2 bases clipped from V and 4 bases from J, the junction kept 3 bases outside the gene matches. In germline, CDR1 is MNHEY, CDR2 SVGEGT. The CDR3 sequence is 14 residues long. The CDR3 region has the DNA TGTGCCAGCAGTTACGGCGGGAGGGGTTACGAGCAGTACTTC. This encodes CASSYGGRGYEQYF.

The chain couples TRBV13 to TRBJ2-1; D possibly corresponds to TRBD1 (5 bases). From germline, CDR1 is PRHDT and CDR2 FYEKMQ (reference sequence). Between the trimmed V and J ends, which lost 4 bases and 8 bases, there was a span of 15 bases. This CDR3 contains 14 residues. CDR3 nucleotide sequence: TGTGCCAGCAGCTCCCCCCACAGGACGGATGAGCAGTTCTTC. Protein: CASSSPHRTDEQFF.

The V call is TRBV19, the J call TRBJ1-1; 9 nucleotides agree with TRBD1. V shed 4 bases and J 1 base; nucleotides not matched to a gene: 10. The length of the CDR3 is 17 residues. The germline gives CDR1 LNHDA, CDR2 SQIVND (reference sequence). DNA of the CDR3: TGTGCCAGTAGTACCCAAGGACAGGGGTGGAGGAACACTGAAGCTTTCTTT. This sequence encodes CASSTQGQGWRNTEAFF.

The genes are TRBV24-1 and TRBJ2-1, with TRBD2 matching 7 bases. CDR1 KGHDR and CDR2 SFDVKD come from the germline V gene. This CDR3 is 15 amino acids long. With 5 bases clipped from V and 2 bases from J, the junction kept 5 bases outside the gene matches. CDR3 in amino acids: CATSGAGVTYNEQFF. CDR3 nucleotides: TGTGCCACCAGTGGGGCGGGAGTCACCTACAATGAGCAGTTCTTC.

The chain is built from TRBV10-1 and TRBJ2-2, with 11 bases identical to TRBD2. The V and J ends lost 3 bases and 7 bases, in that order; junction bases with no gene match: 4. This CDR3 has 15 amino acids. Germline values: CDR1 WNHNN, CDR2 SYGVQD (reference sequence). Here the CDR3 reads CASSDPLAGGGELFF. In DNA form, the CDR3 reads TGCGCCAGCAGTGACCCCCTAGCGGGAGGCGGGGAGCTGTTTTTT.

The table lists this clone with a count of one. This chain connects TRBV7-9 to TRBJ2-1; 8 nucleotides match TRBD2. With 5 bases clipped from V and 8 bases from J, the junction kept 11 bases outside the gene matches. Germline loops: CDR1 SEHNR, CDR2 FQNEAQ (reference sequence). This CDR3 is built from 15 residues. In DNA form, the CDR3 reads TGTGCCAGCAGCCCCTACCCCAGGACTAGCCATGAGCAGTTCTTC. Protein: CASSPYPRTSHEQFF.

The V call is TRBV23-1, the J call TRBJ2-7; TRBD2 agrees at 7 bases. TRBV23-1 is classed as an ORF, of uncertain function. This CDR3 has 15 residues. Trimming took 3 bases from V and 5 from J; bases not matched to a gene: 10. The CDR3 DNA sequence: TGCGCCAGCAGTCATCCCCCCGGGGGGTCCCACGAGCAGTACTTC. It codes for CASSHPPGGSHEQYF.

Only one count was recorded for this clone. The chain recombines TRBV3-1 (or the pseudogene TRBV3-2) with TRBJ2-7; 10 bases fit TRBD1. Losses at the gene ends were 5 bases for V and 5 bases for J; bases not matched to a gene: 3. The CDR3 sequence is 13 residues long. The germline V gene has CDR1 LGHDT and CDR2 YNNKEL (reference sequence). DNA for the CDR3: TGTGCCAGCAGCGGGACAGGGGTCCACGAGCAGTACTTC. This codes for CASSGTGVHEQYF.

The chain is built from TRBV15 and TRBJ2-6; D is unclear. Germline V gene sequence: CDR1 LNHNV, CDR2 YYDKDF (reference sequence). V was pared by 0 bases and J by 0 bases, with 15 bases between. The CDR3 contains 19 residues. The CDR3 coding sequence is TGTGCCACCAGCAGAGATACTCTAGAACCTTACTCTGGGGCCAACGTCCTGACTTTC. This codes for CATSRDTLEPYSGANVLTF.

J is TRBJ1-2 and V is TRBV6-2 or TRBV6-3; the D gene is possibly TRBD1 (5 bases). There are 15 residues in the CDR3. Deletions cut 2 bases from V and 4 bases from J, with 14 bases between. The V gene's germline CDR1 is MNHEY and CDR2 SVGEGT. For the CDR3, the DNA is TGTGCCAGCAGTTACGCGGGACGGAGTTCCTATGGCTACACCTTC. It codes for CASSYAGRSSYGYTF.

The chain carries TRBV27 and TRBJ1-2; a weak D match, TRBD1 (5 bases). There are 13 residues in the CDR3. V lost 5 bases and J 5 bases, leaving 12 bases between the germline ends. Per the germline V gene, CDR1 is MNHEY and CDR2 is SMNVEV (reference sequence). For the CDR3, the DNA is TGTGCCAGCAGTCCCAAGGGGTGGTATGGCTACACCTTC. Amino acids: CASSPKGWYGYTF.

The chain links TRBV21-1 to TRBJ1-6; the table names TRBD1, a call not compared with the DNA. TRBV21-1 is assigned pseudogene status. The CDR3 runs 20 residues. CDR3 sequence (DNA): TGTGCCAGCAGCAAAGTGAGGGACAGGGAATCTAGCTCCTATAATTCACCCCTCCACTTT. Protein sequence: CASSKVRDRESSSYNSPLHF.

The chain employs TRBV7-3 and TRBJ2-1, with D unresolved. The CDR3 covers 14 residues. Trimming removed 5 bases from V and 8 bases from J, with 16 bases in between. Germline loops: CDR1 SGHTA, CDR2 FQGTGA. DNA of the CDR3: TGTGCCAGCAGCCCCGGCGGTAGTTACGATGAGCAGTTCTTC. Encoded protein: CASSPGGSYDEQFF.

The rearrangement links TRBV19 to TRBJ2-3; 9 positions agree with TRBD2. The CDR3 is 15 residues long. V was pared by 7 bases and J by 1 base, with 6 bases of the junction left unmatched. CDR1 and CDR2 (germline): LNHDA, SQIVND (reference sequence). CDR3 bases: TGTGCCAGTACCACGACTAGCGGAGGCACAGATACGCAGTATTTT. It codes for CASTTTSGGTDTQYF. Together with reference TRBV19 and TRBJ2-3, the CDR3 gives the full variable domain: DGGITQSPKYLFRKEGQNVTLSCEQNLNHDAMYWYRQDPGQGLRLIYYSQIVNDFQKGDIAEGYSVSREKKESFPLTVTSAQKNPTAFYLCASTTTSGGTDTQYFGPGTRLTVL.

This clone was counted a single time. This sequence joins TRBV27 and TRBJ2-7, with a tentative D call TRBD1 (5 bases). Trimming removed 6 bases from V and 5 bases from J, with 11 bases in between. The CDR3 is made up of 12 amino acids. Per the germline V gene, CDR1 is MNHEY and CDR2 is SMNVEV (reference sequence). CDR3 amino acids: CASRGRAHEQYF. The CDR3 nucleotides are TGTGCCAGCAGGGGCAGGGCCCACGAGCAGTACTTC.

J is TRBJ2-2 and V is TRBV5-1; 10 positions agree with TRBD1. Germline loops: CDR1 SGHRS, CDR2 YFSETQ. J gave up 4 bases and V 0 bases, and 0 bases lay outside the gene matches. The CDR3 spans 15 residues. In DNA form, the CDR3 reads TGCGCCAGCAGCTTGGGGACAGGGGGCACCGGGGAGCTGTTTTTT. This translates into CASSLGTGGTGELFF.

The rearrangement joins TRBV11-2 to TRBJ2-1, with no clear D. CDR3 length: 16 amino acids. V was cut by 1 base and J by 6 bases, with 16 bases left in between. CDR1 is SGHAT, CDR2 FQNNGV, per germline. The CDR3 here is CASSLGVLAPRNEQFF. CDR3 coding DNA: TGTGCCAGCAGCTTAGGGGTTTTAGCCCCCCGCAATGAGCAGTTCTTC.

The rearrangement joins TRBV9 to TRBJ2-2; 7 nucleotides line up with TRBD2. The germline gives CDR1 SGDLS, CDR2 YYNGEE. The CDR3 is 15 residues long. V was pared by 1 base and J by 4 bases, with 4 bases of the junction left unmatched. The CDR3 DNA sequence: TGTGCCAGCAGCGTACTGAGGGAGGGCACCGGGGAGCTGTTTTTT. This gives the protein CASSVLREGTGELFF.

This chain connects TRBV29-1 to TRBJ1-5; D perhaps matches TRBD1 (5 bases). CDR1 and CDR2 from the germline V gene are SQVTM and ANQGSEA. This CDR3 is 14 amino acids long. Deletions cut 4 bases from V and 2 bases from J, with 12 bases between. Here the CDR3 reads CSVAGGRGNQPQHF. The CDR3 coding sequence is TGCAGCGTTGCGGGGGGTAGGGGCAATCAGCCCCAGCATTTT.

This clone has only one observation. The chain uses TRBV23-1 and TRBJ1-6, with TRBD1 matching 8 bases. TRBV23-1 counts as an open reading frame of uncertain function. This CDR3 is 14 amino acids long. V was pared by 6 bases and J by 8 bases, with 6 bases of the junction left unmatched. The CDR3 coding sequence is TGCGCCAGCAGCGAGACAGGGGCGGATTCACCCCTCCACTTT. Translating it yields CASSETGADSPLHF.

The chain has TRBV12-3 or TRBV12-4 and TRBJ2-1; tentatively, D is TRBD2 (6 bases). CDR3 length equals 13 residues. Trimming cost V 3 bases and J 9 bases, with 12 bases left between them. Written as DNA, the CDR3 is TGTGCCAGCAGTTTTACTCAGACTAGTGAGCAGTTCTTC. Its translation is CASSFTQTSEQFF.

The rearrangement uses TRBV7-2 and TRBJ1-2; 8 positions match TRBD1. Germline V gene lookup returns CDR1 SGHTA and CDR2 FQGNSA. There are 17 residues in the CDR3. V shed 6 bases, J shed 2 bases, and the junction held 14 bases outside the gene matches. The CDR3 loop is CASRGRYAAGGNYGYTF. DNA for the CDR3: TGTGCCAGCAGGGGTCGTTATGCAGCAGGGGGCAACTATGGCTACACCTTC. The full variable domain, completed using reference TRBV7-2 and TRBJ1-2, is GAGVSQSPSNKVTEKGKDVELRCDPISGHTALYWYRQSLGQGLEFLIYFQGNSAPDKSGLPSDRFSAERTGGSVSTLTIQRTQQEDSAVYLCASRGRYAAGGNYGYTFGSGTRLTVV.

This chain uses TRBV19 with TRBJ1-6; possible D gene TRBD1, 5 bases. From germline, CDR1 is LNHDA and CDR2 SQIVND (reference sequence). V lost 5 bases to trimming and J lost 5 bases, with 13 bases between them. This CDR3 is 15 amino acids long. As DNA, the CDR3 is TGTGCCAGTAGTGCCGGGACTATTCATAATTCACCCCTCCACTTT. This codes for CASSAGTIHNSPLHF.

In its sample, this clone was seen a few times. The chain is built from TRBV6-5 and TRBJ2-3; 7 bases fit TRBD1. This CDR3 has 15 amino acids. Germline CDR1 reads MNHEY; CDR2 reads SVGAGI. The V segment lost 7 bases and the J segment 4 bases; nucleotides outside the gene matches: 11. The DNA of the CDR3 is TGTGCCAGCACCACCGGGACAGTGGGCCCAGATACGCAGTATTTT. Protein product: CASTTGTVGPDTQYF.